This TCR beta chain was sequenced during a study of blood T cell repertoires in COVID-19. Turning to the study itself: Nucleic acid was either cDNA or gDNA, and it came from T cells, B-cell-depleted T cells, or PBMCs.

Authors' methods: Amplified reference gene primers provided the basis for estimating nucleated cell counts. The assay was immunoSEQ multiplex PCR, and TCRdb's table has in-frame clones only and misses some. That table supplies the V and J calls and clone size; D and trimming were determined from the DNA. The sample records approximately 120,000 clones, over 70% being singletons. Between the trimmed V and J ends, which lost 11 bases and 4 bases, there was a span of 10 bases. The germline V gene has CDR1 SEHNR and CDR2 FQNEAQ (reference sequence). This CDR3 comprises 11 residues. The material sequenced was peripheral blood. The clonotype originates from a woman aged 50 to 60 with acute or convalescent COVID-19. The rearrangement joins TRBV7-9 to TRBJ2-3; no clear D. The CDR3 DNA reads TGTGCCGGATCAGAGGCAGATACGCAGTATTTT. The encoded protein is CAGSEADTQYF.